This T cell receptor (beta chain) originates from a study of blood T cell repertoires in COVID-19. Study at large: Material from acute and convalescent COVID-19 was sourced from the United States, Italy and Spain. In each case, the material was cDNA or gDNA derived from T cells, B-cell-depleted T cells, or PBMCs.

While infection was still active, Seattle patients were enrolled and then followed longitudinally. Trimming took 7 bases from V and 7 from J, leaving 20 bases between them. The CDR3 consists of 14 residues. Germline loops: CDR1 SQVTM, CDR2 ANQGSEA. How the authors handled the data: Nucleated cell number was recorded as an estimate derived from reference gene primer amplification. TCRdb keeps only in-frame clones here, not all; method: immunoSEQ multiplex PCR. V and J calls and clone size are as listed in that table; D and trimming were resolved from the DNA. The profile shows 100,000 to 150,000 clones, more than 75% of them singletons.

The specimen was peripheral blood. The rearrangement joins TRBV29-1 to TRBJ2-1, with D perhaps TRBD2 (6 bases). The receptor comes from a woman aged 70-85 years with COVID-19, enrolled during active disease. In nucleotides, the CDR3 is TGCAGCGCCGACGGGGGTAGCATTTCTAATGAGCAGTTCTTC. It translates to CSADGGSISNEQFF.